This passage covers 22 T cell receptor beta chains from one sample sequenced in a study of OX40 agonist ivuxolimab in advanced cancers. Repertoires were generated with immunoSEQ multiplex PCR, while TCRdb's copy carries only in-frame clones and drops some. The top ten hold under 0.4% of the sample, which has about 66,000 clones, about 89% seen once. The sequencing here drew on CD4+ or CD8+ T cells sorted from blood, taken in a trial of the OX40 agonist ivuxolimab. The receptors originated from an adult with an advanced solid tumor such as melanoma, head and neck, liver or kidney cancer.

The chain couples TRBV6-5 to TRBJ1-2; D remains unclear. In germline, CDR1 is MNHEY, CDR2 SVGAGI. The V and J ends lost 6 bases and 0 bases respectively, with 11 bases between them. The CDR3 loop spans 14 amino acids. CDR3 nucleotides: TGTGCCAGCAGCAGAGAAAAAGCTAACTATGGCTACACCTTC. This gives the protein CASSREKANYGYTF.

J is TRBJ2-5 and V is TRBV15; TRBD1 might be the D (5 bases). The germline V and J ends were trimmed by 1 base and 3 bases, with 12 bases remaining between them. The CDR3 is made up of 15 amino acids. Germline-derived CDR1 and CDR2 are LNHNV and YYDKDF (reference sequence). CDR3: CATSRVRTNEETQYF. The CDR3 DNA sequence: TGTGCCACCAGCAGAGTAAGGACAAACGAAGAGACCCAGTACTTC.

This clone was seen a single time. The V gene is TRBV5-8, the J gene TRBJ1-5, with D unclear. The CDR3 runs to 14 residues. Germline CDR1 SGHTS, CDR2 YDEGEE. V shed 0 bases and J shed 5 bases, with 9 bases lying between them. Written as DNA, the CDR3 is TGTGCCAGCAGCTTGGTATCCGATTATCAGCCCCAGCATTTT. As protein: CASSLVSDYQPQHF.

The chain uses TRBV19 and TRBJ2-7; TRBD2 might be the D (6 bases). CDR1 is LNHDA and CDR2 is SQIVND in the germline V gene (reference sequence). V was pared by 2 bases and J by 6 bases, with 11 bases between. This CDR3 contains 13 residues. The CDR3 loop is CASSITSGSEQYF. Written as DNA, the CDR3 is TGTGCCAGTAGTATAACCAGCGGGTCCGAGCAGTACTTC.

Here the CDR3 DNA reads TGCGCCAGCAGCTTGGGCGGGACAGCTGACTACGAGCAGTACTTC. Protein sequence: CASSLGGTADYEQYF. J is TRBJ2-7 and V is TRBV5-1; maybe TRBD1 (7 bases). Trimming took off 0 bases at V and 3 bases at J, with 13 bases between the two ends. Germline CDR1 reads SGHRS; CDR2 reads YFSETQ. The CDR3 is 15 residues long.

J is TRBJ2-1 and V is TRBV28; 13 bases are shared with TRBD2. This CDR3 contains 18 residues. The J segment lost 2 bases and the V segment lost 11 bases, leaving 15 bases of the junction unmatched. Germline V gene sequence: CDR1 MDHEN, CDR2 SYDVKM. DNA of the CDR3: TGTGCCCATGCCCGGACTAGCGGGAGTTGGAGGACCTACAATGAGCAGTTCTTC. Translating gives CAHARTSGSWRTYNEQFF.

The chain has TRBV5-4 and TRBJ2-7; no definite D call. V was pared by 2 bases and J by 2 bases, with 8 bases between. This CDR3 is 13 amino acids long. Germline V gene sequence: CDR1 SGHNT, CDR2 YYREEE (reference sequence). This CDR3 is CASSFFTTYEQYF. DNA of the CDR3: TGTGCCAGCAGCTTCTTTACCACCTACGAGCAGTACTTC.

This chain links TRBV28 with TRBJ1-2; D not certain. V lost 3 bases to trimming and J lost 7 bases, with 15 bases between them. The CDR3 has 14 amino acids. Germline V lookup: CDR1 MDHEN, CDR2 SYDVKM. CDR3: CASSFPRVPGGYTF. Here the CDR3 DNA reads TGTGCCAGCAGTTTCCCTCGAGTCCCTGGTGGCTACACCTTC.

V usage is TRBV6-6 and J usage is TRBJ2-7; 7 nucleotides match TRBD2. In germline, CDR1 is MNHNY, CDR2 SVGAGI (reference sequence). The CDR3 has 14 residues. J was trimmed by 0 bases and V by 5 bases; bases with no gene match: 4. The CDR3 sequence: CASSRGGSSYEQYF. The CDR3 nucleotides read TGTGCCAGCAGTAGGGGCGGGAGCTCCTACGAGCAGTACTTC.

This clone came up once. The genes are TRBV19 and TRBJ1-2; 8 bases fit TRBD1. The germline gives CDR1 LNHDA, CDR2 SQIVND (reference sequence). This CDR3 spans 15 amino acids. The V gene end was trimmed by 8 bases and the J gene end by 0 bases; junction bases not matched to a gene: 8. Written as DNA, the CDR3 is TGTGCCAGTGTGGACAGGGAACTAGCTAACTATGGCTACACCTTC. Translated: CASVDRELANYGYTF.

V usage is TRBV7-2 and J usage is TRBJ2-7; 12 bases are shared with TRBD2. Germline CDR1 is SGHTA and CDR2 is FQGNSA. With 6 bases clipped from V and 3 bases from J, the junction kept 6 bases outside the gene matches. The CDR3 has 15 residues. The CDR3 loop is CASSPTSGRVYEQYF. The CDR3 coding sequence is TGTGCCAGCAGTCCGACTAGCGGGAGAGTCTACGAGCAGTACTTC.

Note on this clone: Other DNA sequences in the sample encode the same CDR3. The chain links TRBV5-1 to TRBJ2-2; either TRBD1 or TRBD2 may supply D (5 bases each). Germline V CDR1 and CDR2: SGHRS, YFSETQ. The CDR3 consists of 15 residues. The germline V and J ends were trimmed by 2 bases and 0 bases, with 8 bases remaining between them. This CDR3 is CASSLRDPNTGELFF. In DNA form, the CDR3 reads TGCGCCAGCAGCTTAAGGGACCCGAACACCGGGGAGCTGTTTTTT. Variable domain in full (rest from reference TRBV5-1 and TRBJ2-2): KAGVTQTPRYLIKTRGQQVTLSCSPISGHRSVSWYQQTPGQGLQFLFEYFSETQRNKGNFPGRFSGRQFSNSRSEMNVSTLELGDSALYLCASSLRDPNTGELFFGEGSRLTVL.

This clone was counted a few times. The chain links TRBV28 to TRBJ2-3; the match to TRBD1 covers 8 bases. The CDR3 consists of 14 residues. V shed 6 bases, J shed 1 base, and the junction held 3 bases outside the gene matches. The V gene's germline CDR1 is MDHEN and CDR2 SYDVKM. The CDR3, as DNA: TGTGCCAGCAGCTCCAGGGGGCGCACAGATACGCAGTATTTT. Translating it yields CASSSRGRTDTQYF.

This chain connects TRBV28 to TRBJ2-1; the D is unclear. Per germline, CDR1 MDHEN and CDR2 SYDVKM. V was cut by 2 bases and J by 3 bases, with 11 bases left in between. The CDR3 is made up of 15 amino acids. CDR3 loop: CASSLPLLIYNEQFF. The CDR3 DNA reads TGTGCCAGCAGTTTACCCCTTCTAATCTACAATGAGCAGTTCTTC.

The CDR3, as DNA: TGTGCCAGCAGTGAAGTCCCGGGGTGGGGTGGCTACACCTTC. It encodes CASSEVPGWGGYTF. This rearrangement joins TRBV2 to TRBJ1-2; D is uncertain. Looked up from germline, CDR1 is SNHLY and CDR2 is FYNNEI. Trimming shortened V by 1 base and J by 7 bases, and 13 bases separated the two germline ends. CDR3 length: 14 residues.

V and J are TRBV28 and TRBJ1-2; tentatively, D is TRBD1 (6 bases). Germline lookup yields CDR1 MDHEN and CDR2 SYDVKM. The CDR3 consists of 13 residues. The V end was cut by 7 bases, the J end by 3 bases, with 12 bases between. Here the CDR3 reads CASKGPGDYGYTF. CDR3 coding DNA: TGTGCCAGCAAGGGTCCAGGGGACTATGGCTACACCTTC.

This clone turned up a few times. V is TRBV18 and J is TRBJ1-1; D is ambiguous. CDR1 and CDR2 from the germline V gene are KGHSH and LQKENI. V was pared by 1 base and J by 3 bases, with 6 bases between. This CDR3 contains 13 residues. The CDR3 sequence: CASSPRGDTEAFF. In DNA form, the CDR3 reads TGTGCCAGCTCACCACGGGGAGACACTGAAGCTTTCTTT.

This chain uses TRBV10-3 with TRBJ1-2, with D perhaps matching TRBD1 (6 bases). V was cut by 0 bases and J by 8 bases, with 10 bases left in between. The germline V gene has CDR1 ENHRY and CDR2 SYGVKD. The CDR3 loop spans 13 amino acids. The CDR3 DNA reads TGTGCCATCAGTGAGTCGAAGGGGGAAGGCTACACCTTC. Translated, it gives CAISESKGEGYTF.

The rearrangement joins TRBV6-1 to TRBJ2-3; D is unclear. Germline CDR1 and CDR2: MNHNS and SASEGT. The V end lost 6 bases, the J end lost 2 bases, and 9 bases lay between the germline ends. This CDR3 is built from 13 residues. The CDR3 bases are TGTGCCAGCAGACATATAACCACAGATACGCAGTATTTT. Translation gives CASRHITTDTQYF.

This clone has a handful of counts. In DNA, the CDR3 is TGTGCCAGCAGTTTCCAAGACAGGGAAAGTGGCTACACCTTC. Its protein is CASSFQDRESGYTF. This chain connects TRBV6-6 to TRBJ1-2, with 7 bases matching TRBD1. From germline, CDR1 is MNHNY and CDR2 SVGAGI (reference sequence). The trim removed 4 bases at V and 7 bases at J, leaving 9 bases unmatched. The CDR3 length is 14 residues.

The chain uses TRBV19 and TRBJ2-6; D possibly matches TRBD1 or TRBD2 (5 bases each). CDR3 length: 18 residues. V lost 5 bases and J 0 bases, leaving 17 bases between the germline ends. Germline V gives CDR1 LNHDA, CDR2 SQIVND (reference sequence). CDR3 bases: TGTGCCAGTAGTCCATTAGGGACGGTAACCTCTGGGGCCAACGTCCTGACTTTC. It yields the protein CASSPLGTVTSGANVLTF.

This rearrangement joins TRBV6-6 to TRBJ1-1, with unresolved D. From germline, CDR1 is MNHNY and CDR2 SVGAGI (reference sequence). The V end lost 5 bases, the J end lost 7 bases, and 14 bases lay between the germline ends. The CDR3 runs to 13 residues. The CDR3 protein is CASSTGRWSEAFF. CDR3 nucleotides: TGTGCCAGCAGTACCGGACGCTGGAGTGAAGCTTTCTTT.